This TCR beta chain appears in the sequencing data of a study of metastatic and nonmetastatic thyroid tumors. Study summary: Repertoires from blood and tumor or nodule tissue of malignant and benign thyroid patients were compared.

Whole-study findings and limits: It was reportedly found that TCR beta diversity was significantly higher in malignant thyroid tumors than in benign nodules, a difference seen in both blood and tumor samples.

The CDR3 contains 11 residues. With 5 bases removed from V and 5 bases from J, the gap between germline ends came to 7 bases. Germline V gene lookup returns CDR1 SGHTA and CDR2 FQGTGA. All patients were untreated before thyroid surgery. Comments on this clone: What it recognizes is unknown.

Original data processing: A classifier for distant metastasis in papillary thyroid cancer was constructed using CDR3 differences observed across clinicopathological groups. MiXCR re-clonotyped the PCR reads for TCRdb. TCRdb's processing, not the study's, gives the V and J calls here. The repertoire holds 30,000 to 35,000 clones, with 20% to 25% as singletons. The V gene is TRBV7-3, the J gene TRBJ2-7, with D unresolved. The TCR sequence derives from a male donor with papillary thyroid cancer or a benign thyroid nodule (not recorded which). Some clones in this sample may be carry-over from other donors' samples. Sample: tumor tissue. CDR3 DNA sequence: TGTGCCAGCAGCCCCCCCCACGAGCAGTACTTC. Protein sequence: CASSPPHEQYF.